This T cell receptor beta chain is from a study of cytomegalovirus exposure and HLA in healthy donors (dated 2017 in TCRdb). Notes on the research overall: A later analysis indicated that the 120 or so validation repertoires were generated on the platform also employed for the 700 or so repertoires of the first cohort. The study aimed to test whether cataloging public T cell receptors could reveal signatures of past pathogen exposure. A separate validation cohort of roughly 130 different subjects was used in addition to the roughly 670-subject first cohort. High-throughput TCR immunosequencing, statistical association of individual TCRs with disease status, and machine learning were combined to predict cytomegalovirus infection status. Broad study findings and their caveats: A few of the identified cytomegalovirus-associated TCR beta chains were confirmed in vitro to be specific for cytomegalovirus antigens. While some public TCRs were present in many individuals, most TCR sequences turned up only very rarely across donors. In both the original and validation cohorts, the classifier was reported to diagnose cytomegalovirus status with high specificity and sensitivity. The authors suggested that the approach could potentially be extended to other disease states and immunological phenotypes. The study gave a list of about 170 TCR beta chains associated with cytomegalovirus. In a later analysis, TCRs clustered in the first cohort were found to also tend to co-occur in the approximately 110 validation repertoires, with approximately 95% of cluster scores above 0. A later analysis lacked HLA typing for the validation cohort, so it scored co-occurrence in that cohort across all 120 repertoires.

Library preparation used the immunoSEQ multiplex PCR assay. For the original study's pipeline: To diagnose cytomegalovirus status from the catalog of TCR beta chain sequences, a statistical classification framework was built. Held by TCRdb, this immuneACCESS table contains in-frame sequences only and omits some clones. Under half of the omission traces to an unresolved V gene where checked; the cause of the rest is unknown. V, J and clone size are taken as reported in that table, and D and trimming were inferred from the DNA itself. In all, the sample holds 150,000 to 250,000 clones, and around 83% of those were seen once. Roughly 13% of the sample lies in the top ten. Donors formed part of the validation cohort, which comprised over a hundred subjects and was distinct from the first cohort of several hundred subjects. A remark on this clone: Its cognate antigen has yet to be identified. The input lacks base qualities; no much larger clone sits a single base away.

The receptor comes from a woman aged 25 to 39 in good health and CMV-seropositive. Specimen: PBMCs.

For the CDR3, the sequence is CASSRNRDTEAFF. The DNA sequence is as follows: TGTGCCAGTAGCCGAAACAGGGACACTGAAGCTTTCTTT. The sequence links TRBV19 to TRBJ1-1; D gene: possibly TRBD1, on 6 matching bases. The germline V gene (reference sequence) specifies LNHDA as CDR1 and SQIVND as CDR2. V loses 6 bases, J loses 3 bases, and the germline ends lie 11 bases apart. From the cysteine through the phenylalanine, the CDR3 covers 13 amino acids. The kept DNA is CDR3 alone, 39 bases in frame from the first base.